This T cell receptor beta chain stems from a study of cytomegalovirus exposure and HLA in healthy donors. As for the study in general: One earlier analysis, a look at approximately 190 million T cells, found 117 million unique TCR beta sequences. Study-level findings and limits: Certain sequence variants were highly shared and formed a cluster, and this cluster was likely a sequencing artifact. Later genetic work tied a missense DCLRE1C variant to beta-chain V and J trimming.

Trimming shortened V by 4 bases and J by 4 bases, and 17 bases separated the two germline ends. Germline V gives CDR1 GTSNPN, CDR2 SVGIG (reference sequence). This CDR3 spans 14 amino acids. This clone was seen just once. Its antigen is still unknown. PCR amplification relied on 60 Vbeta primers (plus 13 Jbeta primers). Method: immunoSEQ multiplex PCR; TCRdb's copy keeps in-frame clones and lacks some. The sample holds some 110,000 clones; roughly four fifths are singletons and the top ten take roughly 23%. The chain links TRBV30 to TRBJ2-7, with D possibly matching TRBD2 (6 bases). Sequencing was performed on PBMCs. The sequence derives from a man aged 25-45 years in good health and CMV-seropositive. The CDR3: CAWNLIPGGYEQYF. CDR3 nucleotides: TGTGCCTGGAACCTAATCCCAGGAGGGTACGAGCAGTACTTC.